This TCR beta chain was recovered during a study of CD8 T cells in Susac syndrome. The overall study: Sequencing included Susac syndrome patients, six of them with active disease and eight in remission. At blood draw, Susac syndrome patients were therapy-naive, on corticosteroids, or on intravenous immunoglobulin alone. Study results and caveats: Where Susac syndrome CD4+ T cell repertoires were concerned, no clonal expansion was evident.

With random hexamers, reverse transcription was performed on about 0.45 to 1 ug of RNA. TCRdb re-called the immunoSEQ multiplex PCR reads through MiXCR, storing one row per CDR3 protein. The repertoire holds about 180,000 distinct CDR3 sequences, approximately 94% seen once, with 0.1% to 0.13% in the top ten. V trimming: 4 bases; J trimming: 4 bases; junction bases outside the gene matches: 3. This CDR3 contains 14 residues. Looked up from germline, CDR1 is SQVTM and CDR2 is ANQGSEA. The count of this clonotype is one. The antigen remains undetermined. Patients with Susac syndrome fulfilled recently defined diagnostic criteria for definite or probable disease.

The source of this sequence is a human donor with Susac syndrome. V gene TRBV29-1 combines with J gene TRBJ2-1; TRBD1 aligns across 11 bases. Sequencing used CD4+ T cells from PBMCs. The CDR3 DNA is TGCAGCGTTGTCAGGGACAGGGGGTACAATGAGCAGTTCTTC. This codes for CSVVRDRGYNEQFF.